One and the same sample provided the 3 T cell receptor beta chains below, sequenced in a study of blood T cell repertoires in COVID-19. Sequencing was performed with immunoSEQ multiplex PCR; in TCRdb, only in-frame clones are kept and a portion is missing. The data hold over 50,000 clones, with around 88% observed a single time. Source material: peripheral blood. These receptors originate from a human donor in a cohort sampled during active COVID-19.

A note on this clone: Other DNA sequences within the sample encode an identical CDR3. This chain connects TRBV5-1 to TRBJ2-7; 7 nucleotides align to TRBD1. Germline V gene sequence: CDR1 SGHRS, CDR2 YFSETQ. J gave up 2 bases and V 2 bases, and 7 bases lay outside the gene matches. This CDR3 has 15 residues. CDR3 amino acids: CASSLQTGSTYEQYF. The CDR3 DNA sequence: TGCGCCAGCAGCTTACAGACAGGGTCCACCTACGAGCAGTACTTC.

This CDR3 is CASSRVNTGELFF. CDR3 DNA sequence: TGTGCCAGCAGTAGAGTAAACACCGGGGAGCTGTTTTTT. V is TRBV28 and J is TRBJ2-2; no clear D gene. Germline V lookup: CDR1 MDHEN, CDR2 SYDVKM. V was shortened by 5 bases and J by 2 bases, with 6 bases between the two germline ends. CDR3 length: 13 amino acids.

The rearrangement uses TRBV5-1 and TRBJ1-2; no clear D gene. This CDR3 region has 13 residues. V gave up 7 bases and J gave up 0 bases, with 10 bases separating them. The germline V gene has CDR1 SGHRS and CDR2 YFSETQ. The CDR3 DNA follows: TGCGCCAGCGCCCGAACAGCTAACTATGGCTACACCTTC. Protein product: CASARTANYGYTF.